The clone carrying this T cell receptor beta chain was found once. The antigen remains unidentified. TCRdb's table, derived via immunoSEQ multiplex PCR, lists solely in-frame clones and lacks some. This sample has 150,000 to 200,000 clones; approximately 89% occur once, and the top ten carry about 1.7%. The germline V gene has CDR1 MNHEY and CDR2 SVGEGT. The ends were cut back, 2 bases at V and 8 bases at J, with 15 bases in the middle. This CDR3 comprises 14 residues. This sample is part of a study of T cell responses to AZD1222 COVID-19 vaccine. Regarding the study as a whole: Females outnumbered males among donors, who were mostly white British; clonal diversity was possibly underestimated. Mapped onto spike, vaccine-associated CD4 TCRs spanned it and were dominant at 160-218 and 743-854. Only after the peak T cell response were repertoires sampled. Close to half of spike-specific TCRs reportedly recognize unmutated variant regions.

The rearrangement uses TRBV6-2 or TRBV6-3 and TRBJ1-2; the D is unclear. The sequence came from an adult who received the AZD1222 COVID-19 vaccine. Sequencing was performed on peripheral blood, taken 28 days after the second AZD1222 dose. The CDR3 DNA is TGTGCCAGCAGTTACCAAACGGACGCCGGGGGCTACACCTTC. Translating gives CASSYQTDAGGYTF.